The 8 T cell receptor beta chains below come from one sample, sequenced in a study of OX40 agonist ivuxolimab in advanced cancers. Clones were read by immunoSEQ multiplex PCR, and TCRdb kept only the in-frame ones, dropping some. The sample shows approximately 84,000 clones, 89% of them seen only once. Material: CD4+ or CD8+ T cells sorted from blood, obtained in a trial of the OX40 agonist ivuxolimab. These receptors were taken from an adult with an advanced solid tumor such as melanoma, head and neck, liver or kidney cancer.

The CDR3 DNA reads as TGTGCCAGCAGCGTAGCGGCGGCAGATACGCAGTATTTT. Translation: CASSVAAADTQYF. The chain employs TRBV9 and TRBJ2-3; D remains unclear. The germline V and J ends were trimmed by 0 bases and 4 bases, with 6 bases remaining between them. The CDR3 sequence is 13 residues long. Germline V lookup: CDR1 SGDLS, CDR2 YYNGEE.

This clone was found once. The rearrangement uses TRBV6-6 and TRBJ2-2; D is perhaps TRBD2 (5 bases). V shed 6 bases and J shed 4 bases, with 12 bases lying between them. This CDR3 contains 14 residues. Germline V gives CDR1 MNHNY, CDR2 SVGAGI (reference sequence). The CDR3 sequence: CASRGRGSTGELFF. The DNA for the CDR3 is TGTGCCAGCAGGGGCCGGGGAAGCACCGGGGAGCTGTTTTTT.

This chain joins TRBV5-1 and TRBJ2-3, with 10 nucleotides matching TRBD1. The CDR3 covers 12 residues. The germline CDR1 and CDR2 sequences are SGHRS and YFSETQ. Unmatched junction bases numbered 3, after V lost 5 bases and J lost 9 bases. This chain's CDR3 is CASSSTGGTQYF. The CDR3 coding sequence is TGCGCCAGCAGTTCGACAGGGGGCACGCAGTATTTT.

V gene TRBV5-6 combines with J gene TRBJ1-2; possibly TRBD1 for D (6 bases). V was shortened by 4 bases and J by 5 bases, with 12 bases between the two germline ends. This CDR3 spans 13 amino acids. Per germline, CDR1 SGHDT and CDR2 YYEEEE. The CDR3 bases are TGTGCCAGCAGCCCTACAGGGAATTATGGCTACACCTTC. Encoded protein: CASSPTGNYGYTF. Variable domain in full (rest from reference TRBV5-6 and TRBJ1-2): DAGVTQSPTHLIKTRGQQVTLRCSPKSGHDTVSWYQQALGQGPQFIFQYYEEEERQRGNFPDRFSGHQFPNYSSELNVNALLLGDSALYLCASSPTGNYGYTFGSGTRLTVV.

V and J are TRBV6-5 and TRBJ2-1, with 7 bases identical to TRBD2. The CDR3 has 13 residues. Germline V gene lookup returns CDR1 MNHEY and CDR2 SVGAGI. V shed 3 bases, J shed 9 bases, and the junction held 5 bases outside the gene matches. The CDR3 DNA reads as TGTGCCAGCAGTTATGGGCGGGAGTTTGAGCAGTTCTTC. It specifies CASSYGREFEQFF.

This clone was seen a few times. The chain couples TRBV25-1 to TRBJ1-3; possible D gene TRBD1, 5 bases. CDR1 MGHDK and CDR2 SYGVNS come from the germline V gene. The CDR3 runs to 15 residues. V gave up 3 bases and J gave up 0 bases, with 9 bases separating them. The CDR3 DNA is TGTGCCAGCAGTGACCGGGGCAGCTCTGGAAACACCATATATTTT. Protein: CASSDRGSSGNTIYF.

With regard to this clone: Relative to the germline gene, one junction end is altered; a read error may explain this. The chain's CDR3 is CASSSWNAGELFF. CDR3 coding DNA: TGTGCCAGCAGCTCCTGGAACGCCGGGGAGCTGTTTTTT. The chain carries TRBV13 and TRBJ2-2; D gene unclear. CDR1 PRHDT and CDR2 FYEKMQ come from the germline V gene (reference sequence). This CDR3 is built from 13 residues.

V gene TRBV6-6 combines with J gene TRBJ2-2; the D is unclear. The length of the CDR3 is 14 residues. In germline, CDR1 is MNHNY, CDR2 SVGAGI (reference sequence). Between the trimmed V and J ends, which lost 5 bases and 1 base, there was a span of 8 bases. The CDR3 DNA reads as TGTGCCAGCAGTAGGATCCAGAACACCGGGGAGCTGTTTTTT. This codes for CASSRIQNTGELFF.